This T cell receptor beta chain was sequenced during a study of siplizumab effects on memory and regulatory T cells. Findings and caveats of the study: A minor share of alloreactive clones matched unstimulated subsets. Proliferating clones, CD4+ or CD8+, lacked an assignable naive or memory phenotype in roughly 75-95% of cases.

Regarding this clone: Its antigen is as yet unknown.

Germline loops: CDR1 MDHEN, CDR2 SYDVKM. This CDR3 contains 15 residues. V dropped 3 bases and J dropped 4 bases, with 15 bases sitting between them. Clones were read by immunoSEQ multiplex PCR, and TCRdb kept only the in-frame ones, dropping some. The table shows some 96,000 clones, with approximately 94% occurring only once. This sequence joins TRBV28 and TRBJ1-1, with D perhaps TRBD1 (5 bases). Sequencing was done on a sample of non-Treg CD4+ T cells sorted from blood. The TCR comes from a human donor in good health. In DNA, the CDR3 is TGTGCCAGCAGTTTGGTACAGGCATGGGTCACTGAAGCTTTCTTT. As protein: CASSLVQAWVTEAFF.